The 11 T cell receptor beta chains presented below share a single source sample, sequenced in a study of blood T cell repertoires in COVID-19. TCRdb keeps only in-frame clones here, not all; method: immunoSEQ multiplex PCR. Among some 160,000 clones listed, over 70% were seen once. The sequencing input was peripheral blood. The source is a woman in her 70s who had recovered from COVID-19.

This chain joins TRBV6-2 or TRBV6-3 and TRBJ2-1, with 8 nucleotides matching TRBD2. V shed 7 bases, J shed 7 bases, and the junction held 9 bases outside the gene matches. The CDR3 runs 14 residues. CDR1 MNHEY and CDR2 SVGEGT come from the germline V gene. The chain's CDR3 is CASTPGGAENEQFF. Written as DNA, the CDR3 is TGTGCCAGCACCCCGGGGGGGGCCGAGAATGAGCAGTTCTTC.

This rearrangement joins TRBV7-2 to TRBJ2-2; the match to TRBD2 covers 7 bases. V lost 1 base to trimming and J lost 6 bases; unmatched junction nucleotides: 8. The germline CDR1 and CDR2 sequences are SGHTA and FQGNSA. The CDR3 runs 16 residues. CDR3 residues: CASSLGARRGAGELFF. For the CDR3, the DNA is TGTGCCAGCAGCTTAGGAGCCCGACGGGGGGCCGGGGAGCTGTTTTTT.

The gene calls are TRBV28 and TRBJ1-1, with 9 bases that match TRBD1. V gave up 2 bases and J gave up 6 bases; unmatched junction bases: 10. This CDR3 is built from 16 residues. Germline-derived CDR1 and CDR2 are MDHEN and SYDVKM. Here the CDR3 reads CASSLGTGQGLSEAFF. The DNA of the CDR3 is TGTGCCAGCAGTTTAGGGACCGGACAGGGGCTGTCTGAAGCTTTCTTT.

This clone was detected only a few times. The chain links TRBV7-3 to TRBJ2-1, with D perhaps matching TRBD2 (5 bases). This CDR3 region has 13 residues. Germline V gene sequence: CDR1 SGHTA, CDR2 FQGTGA. V was shortened by 5 bases and J by 7 bases, with 12 bases between the two germline ends. CDR3 DNA: TGTGCCAGCAGCCTAGGGAGTTGGAATGAGCAGTTCTTC. This encodes CASSLGSWNEQFF.

In this sample, this clone turned up once. The gene calls are TRBV7-2 and TRBJ1-1, with a tentative D call TRBD1 (6 bases). Between the trimmed V and J ends, which lost 5 bases and 5 bases, there was a span of 15 bases. Per the germline V gene, CDR1 is SGHTA and CDR2 is FQGNSA. This CDR3 spans 14 amino acids. The CDR3 here is CASSRQAGDTEAFF. The DNA for the CDR3 is TGTGCCAGCAGCAGACAGGCAGGGGATACTGAAGCTTTCTTT. The entire variable domain, with the rest obtained from reference TRBV7-2 and TRBJ1-1, is as follows: GAGVSQSPSNKVTEKGKDVELRCDPISGHTALYWYRQSLGQGLEFLIYFQGNSAPDKSGLPSDRFSAERTGGSVSTLTIQRTQQEDSAVYLCASSRQAGDTEAFFGQGTRLTVV.

V usage is TRBV4-1 and J usage is TRBJ2-6; a possible D gene is TRBD1 (5 bases). V was shortened by 4 bases and J by 0 bases, with 22 bases between the two germline ends. In germline, CDR1 is MGHRA, CDR2 YSYEKL. CDR3 length: 20 amino acids. The CDR3 nucleotides are TGCGCCAGCAGCCGCTCCCCCAGGGTTGCTGCTAGCTCTGGGGCCAACGTCCTGACTTTC. Protein: CASSRSPRVAASSGANVLTF.

The chain uses TRBV27 and TRBJ1-5; 9 bases align to TRBD1. Germline V gives CDR1 MNHEY, CDR2 SMNVEV (reference sequence). Trimming took 7 bases from V and 7 from J; bases not matched to a gene: 8. The CDR3 extends over 14 amino acids. This CDR3 is CASTLTGGEQPQHF. CDR3 nucleotides: TGTGCCAGCACCCTGACAGGGGGAGAGCAGCCCCAGCATTTT.

The CDR3 loop is CASRPDIMFYNEQFF. CDR3 DNA sequence: TGTGCCAGCAGACCCGACATCATGTTCTACAATGAGCAGTTCTTC. The chain links TRBV27 to TRBJ2-1; D gene unclear. The V end lost 6 bases, the J end lost 3 bases, and 15 bases lay between the germline ends. Germline assignment: CDR1 MNHEY and CDR2 SMNVEV (reference sequence). This CDR3 is built from 15 residues.

J is TRBJ2-3 and V is TRBV5-1; 11 bases fit TRBD2. CDR3 size: 17 residues. Germline loops: CDR1 SGHRS, CDR2 YFSETQ. After removal of 0 bases from V and 4 bases from J, the junction contained 7 bases not matched to a gene. The CDR3 nucleotides are TGCGCCAGCAGCTTGGCCCTTAGCGGGGGGGCCGCAGATACGCAGTATTTT. As protein: CASSLALSGGAADTQYF.

The rearrangement links TRBV6-2 or TRBV6-3 to TRBJ1-1; D call uncertain. CDR1 is MNHEY, CDR2 SVGEGT, per germline. V was pared by 2 bases and J by 1 base, with 5 bases between. This CDR3 has 13 residues. CDR3 sequence: CASSYGGNTEAFF. The DNA of the CDR3 is TGTGCCAGCAGTTACGGAGGGAACACTGAAGCTTTCTTT.

The chain uses TRBV2 and TRBJ1-2, with TRBD1 matching 8 bases. The germline V gene encodes CDR1 SNHLY and CDR2 FYNNEI. Trimming removed 3 bases from V and 4 bases from J; junction bases left unmatched: 1. The CDR3 is 13 amino acids. The CDR3 DNA reads as TGTGCCAGCAGTGACAGGGGGCCCTATGGCTACACCTTC. This codes for CASSDRGPYGYTF.